The clone carrying this T cell receptor (beta chain) appeared a few times. The library targeted TCRbeta and was prepared with unique molecular identifiers. From the PCR reads, TCRdb called clonotypes with MiXCR, one entry per CDR3 protein. This table has approximately 400,000 distinct CDR3 sequences, approximately 11% appearing once. This sample was included in a study of T-cell reconstitution after alpha-beta-depleted transplantation in children. The clonotype comes from a human donor who donated a stem cell graft to a child with acute myeloid leukemia. This material consisted of PBMCs from the stem cell graft donor, taken from the stem cell graft.

The CDR3 region has the DNA TGCAGTGCTAGTTTGCAGGGAGGCACTGAAGCTTTCTTT. Translation gives CSASLQGGTEAFF. J is TRBJ1-1 and V is TRBV20-1, with D tentatively TRBD1 (5 bases). The length of the CDR3 is 13 residues. V was shortened by 3 bases and J by 4 bases, with 12 bases between the two germline ends. Germline V gives CDR1 DFQATT, CDR2 SNEGSKA (reference sequence).